This T cell receptor beta chain was sequenced for a study of T cells in Graves' hyperthyroidism and ophthalmopathy. Overall study context: Peripheral blood was drawn at first diagnosis, prior to all treatment.

The TCR beta CDR3 regions underwent amplification using RNA transcripts as the source. RT-PCR in the first round (using the HTBI primer set) targeted the TCR CDR3. Via MiXCR, TCRdb re-called the multiplex PCR reads, giving one row per CDR3 protein. The profile shows more than 600,000 distinct CDR3 sequences, 15% to 20% of them singletons. V lost 6 bases to trimming and J lost 1 base; unmatched junction nucleotides: 16. Germline V lookup: CDR1 GTSNPN, CDR2 SVGIG (reference sequence). The CDR3 has 17 residues. Lactation, pregnancy, other autoimmune disease or uncontrolled infection excluded patients. This clonotype occurred a few times.

V usage is TRBV30 and J usage is TRBJ2-3; TRBD2 matches 7 bases. The TCR comes from a man aged 18 to 30 with Graves' hyperthyroidism. Source material: blood. CDR3: CACWEYAGDKGTDTQYF. The CDR3 region has the DNA TGTGCCTGTTGGGAGTATGCGGGAGATAAGGGCACAGATACGCAGTATTTT. Full variable domain (missing parts from reference TRBV30 and TRBJ2-3): SQTIHQWPATLVQPVGSPLSLECTVEGTSNPNLYWYRQAAGRGLQLLFYSVGIGQISSEVPQNLSASRPQDRQFILSSKKLLLSDSGFYLCACWEYAGDKGTDTQYFGPGTRLTVL.